The 21 T cell receptor beta chains below come from one sample, sequenced in a study of blood T cell repertoires in COVID-19. Produced via immunoSEQ multiplex PCR; TCRdb's table is partial and in-frame only. The data hold about 59,000 clones, with roughly 84% observed a single time. The material sequenced was peripheral blood. These receptors were collected from a woman in her 70s with acute or convalescent COVID-19.

This chain connects TRBV1 to TRBJ1-1; the table names TRBD1, a call not compared with the DNA. TRBV1 is labeled a pseudogene. The CDR3 loop spans 15 amino acids. For the CDR3, the DNA is TGCACCAGCAGCCAAGAACGCCGGACAGGGATTCGGGCTTTCTTT. Its protein is CTSSQERRTGIRAFF.

This chain links TRBV3-1 (or the pseudogene TRBV3-2) with TRBJ1-2; TRBD1 agrees at 7 bases. With V trimmed by 1 base and J by 2 bases, 7 bases remained unmatched. This CDR3 spans 16 amino acids. Germline loops: CDR1 LGHDT, CDR2 YNNKEL (reference sequence). This CDR3 is CASSQGSGTVNYGYTF. CDR3 bases: TGTGCCAGCAGCCAAGGATCCGGGACAGTGAACTATGGCTACACCTTC.

The rearrangement links TRBV11-1 to TRBJ2-3; 11 bases fit TRBD1. The CDR3 length is 15 residues. Germline V gene sequence: CDR1 SGHAT, CDR2 FQDESV (reference sequence). J lost 6 bases, V lost 4 bases, and 6 bases had no gene match. CDR3 loop: CASSSRDRGSDTQYF. CDR3 coding DNA: TGTGCCAGCAGCTCTCGGGACAGGGGGTCGGATACGCAGTATTTT.

The genes are TRBV5-1 and TRBJ1-1; 9 bases fit TRBD1. J was trimmed by 0 bases and V by 4 bases; bases with no gene match: 10. Germline loops: CDR1 SGHRS, CDR2 YFSETQ. This CDR3 comprises 17 residues. The CDR3 nucleotides are TGCGCCAGCAGCCCGGGGACAGGGCAATTTGTGAACACTGAAGCTTTCTTT. Amino acids: CASSPGTGQFVNTEAFF.

Only one count was recorded for this clone. The rearrangement links TRBV19 to TRBJ2-4; 8 bases are a match to TRBD1. The germline gives CDR1 LNHDA, CDR2 SQIVND (reference sequence). The CDR3 contains 14 residues. J gave up 1 base and V 7 bases, and 3 bases lay outside the gene matches. This CDR3 is CASTGDRAKNIQYF. The CDR3 DNA is TGTGCCAGTACGGGGGACAGGGCCAAAAACATTCAGTACTTC.

This CDR3 reads CATLRGDFPYEQYF. The DNA of the CDR3 is TGTGCCACCCTCCGTGGGGACTTCCCCTACGAGCAGTACTTC. V usage is TRBV6-5 and J usage is TRBJ2-7; TRBD2 might be the D (6 bases). V dropped 10 bases and J dropped 2 bases, with 18 bases sitting between them. The CDR3 runs to 14 residues. Germline assignment: CDR1 MNHEY and CDR2 SVGAGI.

This rearrangement joins TRBV6-6 to TRBJ2-7; 11 nucleotides align to TRBD2. Germline assignment: CDR1 MNHNY and CDR2 SVGAGI (reference sequence). The CDR3 runs to 16 residues. The V gene end was trimmed by 2 bases and the J gene end by 7 bases; junction bases not matched to a gene: 10. CDR3 sequence (DNA): TGTGCCAGCAGTTACCCCGCTAGCGGGGGGAGGATGGAGCAGTACTTC. Encoded protein: CASSYPASGGRMEQYF.

V usage is TRBV5-4 and J usage is TRBJ1-1; D remains unclear. Germline-derived CDR1 and CDR2 are SGHNT and YYREEE (reference sequence). Trimming took off 0 bases at V and 0 bases at J, with 9 bases between the two ends. This CDR3 has 15 amino acids. The CDR3 DNA follows: TGTGCCAGCAGCTTGGATCTGAGGTTGAACACTGAAGCTTTCTTT. Protein sequence: CASSLDLRLNTEAFF.

Here the CDR3 reads CASSVGGGNTGELFF. DNA for the CDR3: TGTGCCAGCAGCGTAGGAGGGGGGAACACCGGGGAGCTGTTTTTT. The chain employs TRBV9 and TRBJ2-2; a weak D match, TRBD1 (6 bases). The CDR3 totals 15 residues. The germline V gene encodes CDR1 SGDLS and CDR2 YYNGEE. V was clipped by 0 bases and J by 1 base, with 7 bases between them.

The chain is built from TRBV19 and TRBJ2-2, with D uncertain. This CDR3 is built from 14 residues. V gave up 3 bases and J gave up 5 bases, with 10 bases separating them. Germline V lookup: CDR1 LNHDA, CDR2 SQIVND (reference sequence). Here the CDR3 DNA reads TGTGCCAGTAGTATCCCCCAGGCTACCGGGGAGCTGTTTTTT. Its translation: CASSIPQATGELFF.

V and J are TRBV9 and TRBJ1-2; TRBD1 agrees at 7 bases. The germline V gene encodes CDR1 SGDLS and CDR2 YYNGEE. V was clipped by 3 bases and J by 8 bases; unmatched bases: 13. The CDR3 has 15 amino acids. The CDR3 nucleotides read TGTGCCAGCAGCGCTCAGGAGGGGACAGCTTTCGGCTACACCTTC. It translates to CASSAQEGTAFGYTF.

The J gene is TRBJ2-7, the V gene TRBV19; 8 nucleotides line up with TRBD2. Germline V CDR1 and CDR2: LNHDA, SQIVND (reference sequence). This CDR3 is built from 13 residues. Trimming cost V 7 bases and J 1 base; bases outside gene matches: 3. As DNA, the CDR3 is TGTGCCAGTACTCGGGGGGGATCCTACGAGCAGTACTTC. Its translation: CASTRGGSYEQYF.

The rearrangement links TRBV20-1 to TRBJ2-1; a possible D gene is TRBD2 (6 bases). This CDR3 spans 14 amino acids. Germline assignment: CDR1 DFQATT and CDR2 SNEGSKA (reference sequence). V lost 3 bases and J lost 5, with 14 bases in between. The CDR3 sequence: CSASRGSINNEQFF. CDR3 DNA sequence: TGCAGTGCTAGTCGGGGGAGCATCAACAATGAGCAGTTCTTC.

The count of this clone is one. The rearrangement joins TRBV27 to TRBJ1-2, with D tentatively TRBD1 (5 bases). The V gene lost 4 bases and the J gene lost 2 bases, with 14 bases spanning the gap. Germline values: CDR1 MNHEY, CDR2 SMNVEV (reference sequence). CDR3 length: 15 residues. The CDR3 spells CASSWDRGSNYGYTF. DNA for the CDR3: TGTGCCAGCAGTTGGGATCGGGGGTCGAACTATGGCTACACCTTC.

The V gene is TRBV19, the J gene TRBJ1-4; TRBD1 might be the D (6 bases). CDR1 is LNHDA and CDR2 is SQIVND in the germline V gene (reference sequence). The CDR3 contains 15 residues. Trimming left V 8 bases short and J 8 bases short, with 21 bases between. CDR3 coding DNA: TGTGCCAGTTCCAACGTAGGGGGGGGAGGAGAAAAACTGTTTTTT. Protein sequence: CASSNVGGGGEKLFF.

This chain connects TRBV29-1 to TRBJ1-2; TRBD1 matches 7 bases. The germline V gene has CDR1 SQVTM and CDR2 ANQGSEA. V shed 4 bases and J 2 bases; nucleotides not matched to a gene: 10. This CDR3 has 15 residues. This chain's CDR3 is CSVVFLEQGNYGYTF. CDR3 DNA sequence: TGCAGCGTTGTGTTCCTGGAACAGGGGAACTATGGCTACACCTTC.

The rearrangement joins TRBV27 to TRBJ2-5; 9 bases are a match to TRBD2. This CDR3 is built from 15 residues. CDR1 and CDR2 (germline): MNHEY, SMNVEV (reference sequence). After removal of 4 bases from V and 4 bases from J, the junction contained 7 bases not matched to a gene. Here the CDR3 reads CASSSLGLAGETQYF. The CDR3 nucleotides read TGTGCCAGCAGTTCCCTGGGACTAGCAGGAGAGACCCAGTACTTC.

The genes are TRBV4-3 and TRBJ1-2; D unclear. The length of the CDR3 is 16 residues. CDR1 is LGHNA, CDR2 YSLEER, per germline. V lost 5 bases and J lost 5, with 21 bases in between. CDR3 bases: TGCGCCAGCAGCTCTACGGCCTTAAGTGGAGGGTATGGCTACACCTTC. Protein product: CASSSTALSGGYGYTF.

The sample holds a few counts of this clone. CDR3 amino acids: CATSDPRQGYGYTF. In nucleotides, the CDR3 is TGTGCCACCAGTGATCCCCGACAGGGTTATGGCTACACCTTC. V gene TRBV24-1 combines with J gene TRBJ1-2, with 7 nucleotides matching TRBD1. Germline V gene sequence: CDR1 KGHDR, CDR2 SFDVKD. J gave up 5 bases and V 3 bases, and 5 bases lay outside the gene matches. The CDR3 length is 14 residues.

The chain recombines TRBV27 with TRBJ1-2; 9 bases map to TRBD1. CDR3 length: 15 amino acids. Germline CDR1 reads MNHEY; CDR2 reads SMNVEV (reference sequence). V dropped 4 bases and J dropped 4; count of bases not matched to a gene: 7. The CDR3 region has the DNA TGTGCCAGCAGTTCGAACAGGGGGCGAGGCTATGGCTACACCTTC. It specifies CASSSNRGRGYGYTF.

The CDR3 DNA reads as TGTGCCAGCAGCCTCCCGACAGGATCTTTGCTCACAGATACGCAGTATTTT. Protein: CASSLPTGSLLTDTQYF. J is TRBJ2-3 and V is TRBV14; D perhaps matches TRBD1 (6 bases). Germline lookup yields CDR1 SGHDN and CDR2 FVKESK. The CDR3 spans 17 residues. The V end was cut by 4 bases, the J end by 2 bases, with 19 bases between. The full variable domain, completed using reference TRBV14 and TRBJ2-3, is EAGVTQFPSHSVIEKGQTVTLRCDPISGHDNLYWYRRVMGKEIKFLLHFVKESKQDESGMPNNRFLAERTGGTYSTLKVQPAELEDSGVYFCASSLPTGSLLTDTQYFGPGTRLTVL.